The rows below give T cell receptor beta chains drawn from one sample of a study of a mutant IDH1 vaccine in newly diagnosed glioma. The method was immunoSEQ multiplex PCR; TCRdb's version includes in-frame clones alone and lacks a portion of them. The sample comprises some 48,000 clones, approximately 79% of which are singletons, and around 6.7% rests with the top ten. Their antigen targets remain unknown. The specimen comprised PBMCs, sampled from a glioma patient whose treatment included an IDH1 peptide vaccine. The receptors stem from a man aged 35-49 years with glioma. Both conserved end residues are trimmed from each CDR3.

CDR3	V	J
ASNKGMNTEAF	TRBV19	TRBJ1-1
ASSLEGQGIHPLH	TRBV5-5	TRBJ1-6
ASSRGGSVIEQY	TRBV11-2	TRBJ2-7
SVEESGLDGYT	TRBV29-1	TRBJ1-2
SVEYRSTDTQY	TRBV29-1	TRBJ2-3
ASSIAGGSTPLH	TRBV19	TRBJ1-6
SVEGTRSYEQY	TRBV29-1	TRBJ2-7
ASSSAGTGVSYEQY	TRBV6-5	TRBJ2-7
ASSPSGLAGGYEQY	TRBV19	TRBJ2-7
ASSQYRANPVSGANVLT	TRBV4-1	TRBJ2-6
ASSLLQGASYT	TRBV2	TRBJ1-2
ASSSFARGEAF	TRBV7-3	TRBJ1-1
ASSATLRATQY	TRBV10-2	TRBJ2-5
ASSSDRGLGEAF	TRBV5-6	TRBJ1-1
ASTSGQGRSPLH	TRBV5-1	TRBJ1-6
ASSQAPGTNTGELF	TRBV4-1	TRBJ2-2
ASSGSYMNTEAF	TRBV6-1	TRBJ1-1
ASRRPGQGHPELF	TRBV11-2	TRBJ2-2
ATSLAGYTGELF	TRBV2	TRBJ2-2
ASRTGPFQETQY	TRBV6-6	TRBJ2-5
ASSFSNTYGYT	TRBV5-5	TRBJ1-2
AWSLSPLSYEQY	TRBV30	TRBJ2-7
ASSLVGGNYEQY	TRBV7-2	TRBJ2-7
ASSFGLASTGELF	TRBV5-1	TRBJ2-2
ASSPTGNEKLF	TRBV18	TRBJ1-4
SVRGINQPQH	TRBV29-1	TRBJ1-5
AWSPREGGYYNEQF	TRBV30	TRBJ2-1
ASSFTGSYNEQF	TRBV5-1	TRBJ2-1
ASSLDSNQPQH	TRBV5-1	TRBJ1-5
ASSYSGGGPYEQY	TRBV6-5	TRBJ2-7
ASRAGGNTIY	TRBV2	TRBJ1-3
ASSQDHRVDHEQF	TRBV4-1	TRBJ2-1
SAGGLEGGRKDTQY	TRBV29-1	TRBJ2-3
ASSEGVDTGELF	TRBV5-1	TRBJ2-2
ASSSRRTGANEQF	TRBV6-6	TRBJ2-1
ASSQSGPPTDTQY	TRBV4-1	TRBJ2-3
ASSRGLAGIDTQY	TRBV19	TRBJ2-3
ASSQDDRKRELF	TRBV4-1	TRBJ2-2
ASSRTANTGELF	TRBV5-1	TRBJ2-2
ASSLNGDVTEAF	TRBV9	TRBJ1-1
ASKGQGSDEQY	TRBV6-1	TRBJ2-7
SALGTNSGNTIY	TRBV29-1	TRBJ1-3
ASSPQSAAGNTIY	TRBV13	TRBJ1-3
ASGDRGKTNTGELF	TRBV7-6	TRBJ2-2
SESQGGSPPQH	TRBV29-1	TRBJ1-5
ASSFPGLSTEAF	TRBV7-9	TRBJ1-1
ASSADIGGYEQY	TRBV6-1	TRBJ2-7
ASSSDFTGQGWNTEAF	TRBV5-6	TRBJ1-1
ASSLGTGIYEQY	TRBV5-1	TRBJ2-7
SVDAGGFGYT	TRBV29-1	TRBJ1-2
ASSQEAGQPQH	TRBV4-1	TRBJ1-5
ASSEALGSHQPQH	TRBV2	TRBJ1-5
ASRNPGGYT	TRBV6-5	TRBJ1-2